A selection of T cell receptor beta chains follows, all from one sample in a study of CD8+ T cells in alopecia areata. Produced via immunoSEQ multiplex PCR; TCRdb's table is partial and in-frame only. The table lists 100,000 to 150,000 clones, 49% of them singletons. The sequenced sample was CD8+ T cells sorted from blood, obtained at week 0. All receptors come from a human donor with alopecia areata. The conserved cysteine and the conserved F or W are not part of the CDR3 here.

CDR3 protein	V gene	J gene
ASSLELAGGPGTQY	TRBV5-6	TRBJ2-5
ASSQDLEQGGIYEQF	TRBV4-3	TRBJ2-1
ASSMDRGLTEAF	TRBV27	TRBJ1-1
ASSEDLYNEQF	TRBV19	TRBJ2-1
ASSHSGSANTEAF	TRBV5-1	TRBJ1-1
ASSDRDRGIIDTQY	TRBV5-1	TRBJ2-3
ATSGGAGGLNTEAF	TRBV15	TRBJ1-1
ASSSGPGQGGGYT	TRBV5-6	TRBJ1-2
SVDLGQGYEQY	TRBV29-1	TRBJ2-7
SGLGGASYEQY	TRBV29-1	TRBJ2-7
ASSRLGNGSKTQY	TRBV13	TRBJ2-5
ASSHHGQNNEQF	TRBV23-1	TRBJ2-1
SVEPRDRVTGELF	TRBV29-1	TRBJ2-2
ASSPDRAYGYT	TRBV7-9	TRBJ1-2
ASSHEYRGDSPLH	TRBV11-2	TRBJ1-6
ASSQDTSRGQGLPIYGYT	TRBV14	TRBJ1-2
ASAGMANTGELF	TRBV12-5	TRBJ2-2
ASSEAEGYYGYT	TRBV6-1	TRBJ1-2
ASSVGGGNYGYT	TRBV25-1	TRBJ1-2
ASSSWDGSSYEQY	TRBV7-6	TRBJ2-7
ASSLDPRGQY	TRBV7-9	TRBJ2-5
ASSLDRGRNEQF	TRBV4-1	TRBJ2-1
ASSYGTDNYEQY	TRBV19	TRBJ2-7
ASSSGTGLQHTQY	TRBV5-1	TRBJ2-3
SVAGPGSWETQY	TRBV29-1	TRBJ2-5
ASRPTSGSYEQY	TRBV6-1	TRBJ2-7
ASRGEGYEQY	TRBV5-4	TRBJ2-7
ASNTGLAGPSSYNEQF	TRBV27	TRBJ2-1
ASSRGTGEETQY	TRBV2	TRBJ2-5
SVIVPGRANTGELF	TRBV29-1	TRBJ2-2
ASSFSGGELF	TRBV27	TRBJ2-2
ASSVVSSGEQY	TRBV9	TRBJ2-7
ASSLGTSGGPYNEQF	TRBV7-3	TRBJ2-1
ASSLRLAGKETQY	TRBV7-8	TRBJ2-5
ASSQEPNTEAF	TRBV6-5	TRBJ1-1
ASSDGQGMSYGYT	TRBV9	TRBJ1-2
ASSSYTDTQY	TRBV27	TRBJ2-3
ASSVGDDTEAF	TRBV9	TRBJ1-1
ASSASGGIYNEQF	TRBV2	TRBJ2-1
ASSWTTGGTEAF	TRBV5-1	TRBJ1-1
ASSPFPGADNEQF	TRBV27	TRBJ2-1
AWSFTEAF	TRBV30	TRBJ1-1
ASSRDRDGDYGYT	TRBV4-2	TRBJ1-2
ATGGRGSGEQY	TRBV6-5	TRBJ2-7
SGDTGFETQY	TRBV29-1	TRBJ2-5
SVEWDSNQPQH	TRBV29-1	TRBJ1-5
ASSLLRVHEQF	TRBV5-6	TRBJ2-1
ASRKRGSEQF	TRBV7-8	TRBJ2-1